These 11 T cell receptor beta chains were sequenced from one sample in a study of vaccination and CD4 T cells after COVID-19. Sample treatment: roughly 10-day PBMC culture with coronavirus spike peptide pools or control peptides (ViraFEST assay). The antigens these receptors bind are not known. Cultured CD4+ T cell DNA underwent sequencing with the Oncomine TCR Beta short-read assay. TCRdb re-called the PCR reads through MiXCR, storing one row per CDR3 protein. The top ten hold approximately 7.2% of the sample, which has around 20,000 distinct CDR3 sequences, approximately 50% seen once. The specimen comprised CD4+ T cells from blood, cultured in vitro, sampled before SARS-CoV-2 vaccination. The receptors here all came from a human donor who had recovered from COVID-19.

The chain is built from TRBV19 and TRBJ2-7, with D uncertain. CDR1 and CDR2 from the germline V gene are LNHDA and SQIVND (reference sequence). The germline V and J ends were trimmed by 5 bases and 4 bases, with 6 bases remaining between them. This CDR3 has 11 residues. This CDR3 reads CASSSKYEQYF. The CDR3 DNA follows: TGTGCCAGTAGTTCGAAATACGAGCAGTACTTC.

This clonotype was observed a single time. CDR3 sequence: CSAKWTSDYEQYF. As DNA, the CDR3 is TGCAGTGCTAAATGGACTAGCGACTACGAGCAGTACTTC. The chain combines TRBV20-1 with TRBJ2-7, with TRBD2 matching over 9 bases. Germline lookup yields CDR1 DFQATT and CDR2 SNEGSKA (reference sequence). The V segment lost 4 bases and the J segment 3 bases; nucleotides outside the gene matches: 4. The CDR3 sequence is 13 residues long.

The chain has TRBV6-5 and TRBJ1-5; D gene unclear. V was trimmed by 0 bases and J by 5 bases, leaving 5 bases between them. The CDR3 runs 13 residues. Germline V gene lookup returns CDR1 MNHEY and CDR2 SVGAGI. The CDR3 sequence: CASSYSGYQPQHF. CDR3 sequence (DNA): TGTGCCAGCAGTTACTCGGGCTATCAGCCCCAGCATTTT.

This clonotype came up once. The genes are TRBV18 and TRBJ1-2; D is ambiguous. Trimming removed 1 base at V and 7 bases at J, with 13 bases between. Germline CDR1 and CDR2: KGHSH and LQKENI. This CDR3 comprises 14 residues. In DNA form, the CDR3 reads TGTGCCAGCTCACCACTCGAGTCGAGAGCTGGCTACACCTTC. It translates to CASSPLESRAGYTF.

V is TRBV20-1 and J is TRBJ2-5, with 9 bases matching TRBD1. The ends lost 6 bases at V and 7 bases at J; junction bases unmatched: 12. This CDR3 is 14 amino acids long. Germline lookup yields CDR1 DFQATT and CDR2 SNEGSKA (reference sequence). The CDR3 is CSATRDRAAGTQYF. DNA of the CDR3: TGCAGTGCCACGAGGGACAGGGCTGCTGGGACCCAGTACTTC.

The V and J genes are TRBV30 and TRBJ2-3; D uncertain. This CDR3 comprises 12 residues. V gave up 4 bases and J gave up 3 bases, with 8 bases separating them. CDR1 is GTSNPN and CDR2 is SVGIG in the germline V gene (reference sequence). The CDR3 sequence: CAWTIGTDTQYF. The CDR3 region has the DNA TGTGCCTGGACGATTGGAACAGATACGCAGTATTTT.

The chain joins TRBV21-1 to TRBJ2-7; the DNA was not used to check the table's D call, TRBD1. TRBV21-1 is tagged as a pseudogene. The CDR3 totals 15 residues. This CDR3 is CASSGRGGVRREQYF. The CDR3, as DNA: TGTGCCAGCAGCGGAAGGGGGGGGGTCCGCCGCGAGCAGTACTTC.

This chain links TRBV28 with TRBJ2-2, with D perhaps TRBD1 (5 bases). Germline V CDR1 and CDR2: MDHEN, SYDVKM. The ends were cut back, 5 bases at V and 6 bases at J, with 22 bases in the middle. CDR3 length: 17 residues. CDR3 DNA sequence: TGTGCCAGCAGTGGAAATGCAGGGAAAAGGGGCCCCGGGGAGCTGTTTTTT. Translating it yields CASSGNAGKRGPGELFF. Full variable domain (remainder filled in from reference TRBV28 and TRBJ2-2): DVKVTQSSRYLVKRTGEKVFLECVQDMDHENMFWYRQDPGLGLRLIYFSYDVKMKEKGDIPEGYSVSREKKERFSLILESASTNQTSMYLCASSGNAGKRGPGELFFGEGSRLTVL.

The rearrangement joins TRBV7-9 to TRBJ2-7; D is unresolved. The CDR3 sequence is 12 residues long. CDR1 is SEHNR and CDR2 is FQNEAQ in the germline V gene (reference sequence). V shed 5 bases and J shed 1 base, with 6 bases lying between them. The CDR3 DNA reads TGTGCCAGCAGCGGATCTTCCTACGAGCAGTACTTC. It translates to CASSGSSYEQYF. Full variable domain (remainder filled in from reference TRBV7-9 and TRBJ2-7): DTGVSQNPRHKITKRGQNVTFRCDPISEHNRLYWYRQTLGQGPEFLTYFQNEAQLEKSRLLSDRFSAERPKGSFSTLEIQRTEQGDSAMYLCASSGSSYEQYFGPGTRLTVT.

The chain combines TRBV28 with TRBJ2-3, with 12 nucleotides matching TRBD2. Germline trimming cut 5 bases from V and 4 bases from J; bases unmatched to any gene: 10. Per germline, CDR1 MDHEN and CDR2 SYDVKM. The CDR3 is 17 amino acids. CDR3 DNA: TGTGCCAGCAGTCCCCCTAGCGGGAGGGCACACGCAGATACGCAGTATTTT. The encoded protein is CASSPPSGRAHADTQYF.

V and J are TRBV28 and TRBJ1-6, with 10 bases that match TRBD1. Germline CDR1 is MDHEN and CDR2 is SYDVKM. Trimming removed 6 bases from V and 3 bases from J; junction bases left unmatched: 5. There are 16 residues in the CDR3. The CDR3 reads CASSPRTGGYNSPLHF. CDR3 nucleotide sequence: TGTGCCAGCAGCCCTCGGACAGGGGGCTATAATTCACCCCTCCACTTT. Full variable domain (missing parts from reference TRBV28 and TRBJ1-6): DVKVTQSSRYLVKRTGEKVFLECVQDMDHENMFWYRQDPGLGLRLIYFSYDVKMKEKGDIPEGYSVSREKKERFSLILESASTNQTSMYLCASSPRTGGYNSPLHFGNGTRLTVT.